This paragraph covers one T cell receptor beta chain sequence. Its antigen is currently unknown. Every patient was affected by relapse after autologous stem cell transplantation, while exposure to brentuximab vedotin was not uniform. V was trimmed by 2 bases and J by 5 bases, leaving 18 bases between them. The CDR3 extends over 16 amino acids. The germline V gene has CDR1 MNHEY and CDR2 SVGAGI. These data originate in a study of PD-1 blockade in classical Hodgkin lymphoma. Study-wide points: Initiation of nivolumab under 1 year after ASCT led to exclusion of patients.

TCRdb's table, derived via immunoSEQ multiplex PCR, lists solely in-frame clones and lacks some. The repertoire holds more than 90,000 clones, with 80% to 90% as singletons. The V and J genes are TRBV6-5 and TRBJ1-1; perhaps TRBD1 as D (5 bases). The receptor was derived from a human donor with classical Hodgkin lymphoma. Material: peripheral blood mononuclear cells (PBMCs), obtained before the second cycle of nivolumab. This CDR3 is CASSYGANPGWTEAFF. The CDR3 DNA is TGTGCCAGCAGTTACGGGGCCAACCCCGGTTGGACTGAAGCTTTCTTT.